This T cell receptor (beta chain) was retrieved from a study of blood T cells in healthy people across ages (dated by TCRdb to the mid-2010s). Study-level background: In model experiments, roughly one uniquely barcoded TCR beta cDNA molecule per two T cells was captured by template switching. The study measured age-related changes in TCR beta repertoire diversity using deep sequencing normalized with unique cDNA molecular identifiers. The donors were divided into four age groups: young (average approximately 17 years), middle-aged (around 41), aged (roughly 66) and long-lived (around 80). To avoid experimental bias, donors of different ages were distributed randomly across sequencing lanes. For two donors (one aged 18 to 29 and one aged 80 or older), the study analyzed two additional independent replicas of 1 million unique cDNA reads from the same blood draw. General conclusions and limits of the study: Observed TCR beta diversity per million T cells fell roughly linearly with age, and a significant reduction was already apparent by age approximately 40. Bulk unsorted PBMC profiling prevented conclusive comparison of naive and antigen-experienced compartments. The percentage of naive T cells measured by flow cytometry correlated strongly with observed TCR beta diversity. Compared with the aged group, the long-lived group had more naive CD4+ T cells, fewer expanded clones and increased TCR diversity, a pattern suggesting age selection. Donor CMV infection status was unknown, potentially confounding age-related changes in expanded clonotypes. Estimates of total diversity based on one million sequenced T cells were considered lower bounds and underestimates.

This clonotype was counted only a few times. The antigen it recognizes is unknown. No per-base quality is available; no much larger clone lies one base away. Libraries came from 5' RACE. The sequencer was an Illumina HiSeq 2500. The second PCR ran for roughly 7 to 11 cycles and used a J-beta primer mix along with a sample-barcoded 5' primer. A template-switch 5' adaptor carrying 12 random nucleotides introduced a unique molecular identifier onto each TCR beta cDNA molecule. Each sample yielded at least 2.5 million CDR3-containing paired-end reads. First-strand cDNA was synthesized from all RNA with the Mint cDNA synthesis kit, primed by a TRBC-specific oligonucleotide. Following uracil-DNA glycosylase treatment, all cDNA underwent a first 18-cycle PCR with the universal primers M1SS and BC2_uni_R. In the authors' own workflow: For normalization, 1 million high-quality reads were randomly selected from each sample, with every read carrying a distinct molecular identifier. Instead of being binned into consensus sequences, reads that shared molecular identifiers were thrown out. MiTCR, set to a Q25 quality threshold and the strictest error-elimination algorithm, was used for CDR3 identification, clonotype clustering and error correction. Lower-bound total TCR beta diversity was estimated with a nonparametric unseen species model using Euler transformation. TCRdb reran the public reads through fastp at Q25 and MiXCR, keeping productive beta chains. All rows with the same CDR3 protein become a single entry with the most common DNA and genes. TCRdb assigned the V and J calls; the authors' analysis was not used. The sample records about 970,000 distinct CDR3 sequences, around 54% of which are singletons. The ten largest account for about a fifth of the sample.

CDR1 is given as SQVTM and CDR2 as ANQGSEA, both from the germline V gene. V and J lose 6 bases and 7 bases, and a span of 12 bases separates them. The CDR3 sequence holds 11 residues, the cysteine and phenylalanine included. The read is trimmed to its CDR3 DNA, 33 bases read in frame from base 1. The 39 donors, aged about 6 to 100 years, were systemically healthy Caucasian individuals from Russia. Each donor gave 8 to 10 milliliters of peripheral blood, drawn into EDTA-treated Vacutainer tubes. Ficoll-Paque density-gradient centrifugation was used to isolate PBMCs, with at least 6.5 million per sample. Trizol reagent was used to extract total RNA from the PBMCs, yielding at least 5.5 micrograms per sample. Naive CD45RAhigh/CD27high T cell percentages were measured by flow cytometry on a PBMC aliquot from every donor.

This sequence was found in a woman aged 55-75 years in good health. The chain is encoded by TRBV29-1 joined to TRBJ1-1, and perhaps TRBD1 as D gene, on 5 matching bases. Sequenced material: blood. The nucleotides are TGCAGCGTCCCAGGGTTGGGTGAAGCTTTCTTT. The encoded protein is CSVPGLGEAFF. Where the CDR3 stops, the reference TRBV29-1 and TRBJ1-1 genes take over; the full variable domain is SAVISQKPSRDICQRGTSLTIQCQVDSQVTMMFWYRQQPGQSLTLIATANQGSEATYESGFVIDKFPISRPNLTFSTLTVSNMSPEDSSIYLCSVPGLGEAFFGQGTRLTVV.